This record looks at one TCR beta chain sequence and its context. In the original processing: Nucleated cell counts were estimated from reference gene primer amplification. Measured with immunoSEQ multiplex PCR; TCRdb has only the in-frame clones, and not every one. The D gene and trimming were derived from the DNA, and the V and J assignments and clone size from that table. The sample holds some 110,000 clones, about nine tenths seen once. This sample was taken from a study of blood T cell repertoires in COVID-19. Across the whole study: COVID-19 samples, acute and convalescent, were from the United States, Italy and Spain. Sources were T cells, B-cell-depleted T cells, or PBMCs; the material itself was cDNA or gDNA.

The CDR3 loop spans 16 amino acids. Germline CDR1 SGHRS, CDR2 YFSETQ. The ends lost 1 base at V and 4 bases at J; junction bases unmatched: 5. The TCR sequence derives from a human donor in a cohort sampled during active COVID-19. The sample consisted of peripheral blood. This sequence joins TRBV5-1 and TRBJ2-6; 7 nucleotides agree with TRBD1. CDR3 region: CASSLLQGTGANVLTF. The DNA of the CDR3 is TGCGCCAGCAGCTTGTTACAGGGGACCGGGGCCAACGTCCTGACTTTC.